The next 32 T cell receptor beta chains were all read from a single sample in a study of blood T cell repertoires in COVID-19. Assay used: immunoSEQ multiplex PCR; TCRdb lists only in-frame clones, some missing. This table holds approximately 65,000 clones, approximately 80% found once. The sequencing input was peripheral blood. The receptors were sampled from a woman older than 75 with active or convalescent COVID-19.

The chain recombines TRBV2 with TRBJ2-2; 8 nucleotides match TRBD1. V gave up 4 bases and J gave up 4 bases; unmatched junction bases: 5. From germline, CDR1 is SNHLY and CDR2 FYNNEI. The CDR3 has 15 amino acids. The CDR3 sequence is CASSGPGGTTGELFF. In nucleotides, the CDR3 is TGTGCCAGCAGTGGTCCAGGGGGCACCACCGGGGAGCTGTTTTTT.

This chain joins TRBV19 and TRBJ2-5; 9 bases map to TRBD2. The CDR3 sequence is 16 residues long. The ends lost 4 bases at V and 3 bases at J; junction bases unmatched: 9. Germline CDR1 LNHDA, CDR2 SQIVND (reference sequence). The CDR3: CASSTNLAGHKETQYF. In nucleotides, the CDR3 is TGTGCCAGTAGTACCAACCTAGCGGGGCATAAAGAGACCCAGTACTTC. The whole variable domain, filled in from reference TRBV19 and TRBJ2-5, reads DGGITQSPKYLFRKEGQNVTLSCEQNLNHDAMYWYRQDPGQGLRLIYYSQIVNDFQKGDIAEGYSVSREKKESFPLTVTSAQKNPTAFYLCASSTNLAGHKETQYFGPGTRLLVL.

In regard to this clone: The same CDR3 is also encoded by other DNA sequences in this sample. The chain uses TRBV12-3 or TRBV12-4 and TRBJ1-2; 9 bases are shared with TRBD1. V gave up 6 bases and J gave up 2 bases; unmatched junction bases: 1. The CDR3 loop spans 13 amino acids. The chain's CDR3 is CASRGTGNYGYTF. CDR3 DNA sequence: TGTGCCAGCAGGGGGACAGGGAACTATGGCTACACCTTC.

The rearrangement links TRBV6-5 to TRBJ2-5; D gene unclear. The V gene's germline CDR1 is MNHEY and CDR2 SVGAGI. The CDR3 sequence is 14 residues long. V lost 5 bases and J lost 1, with 11 bases in between. The CDR3 protein is CASSKSNSQETQYF. The DNA for the CDR3 is TGTGCCAGCAGTAAAAGTAACAGCCAAGAGACCCAGTACTTC.

The rearrangement uses TRBV7-9 and TRBJ2-5; 8 bases agree with TRBD2. Trimming at V came to 2 bases and at J to 2 bases, leaving 1 base not matched to a gene. This CDR3 region has 14 residues. The V gene's germline CDR1 is SEHNR and CDR2 FQNEAQ (reference sequence). This CDR3 reads CASSLSSGQETQYF. DNA of the CDR3: TGTGCCAGCAGCTTATCTAGCGGGCAAGAGACCCAGTACTTC.

This clone was detected only a few times. This rearrangement joins TRBV27 to TRBJ2-7; 9 bases are a match to TRBD1. This CDR3 has 14 residues. Trimming removed 7 bases from V and 2 bases from J; junction bases left unmatched: 6. Germline loops: CDR1 MNHEY, CDR2 SMNVEV (reference sequence). CDR3 DNA sequence: TGTGCCAGCAAGTGGGGACAGGGCCCCTACGAGCAGTACTTC. It translates to CASKWGQGPYEQYF.

This clone occurred a few times. The CDR3 sequence is CASSLEIEETQYF. CDR3 DNA: TGCGCCAGCAGCTTGGAGATAGAAGAGACCCAGTACTTC. This chain links TRBV5-1 with TRBJ2-5, with D unresolved. Germline CDR1 is SGHRS and CDR2 is YFSETQ. This CDR3 region has 13 residues. Trimming stripped 0 bases from V and 3 bases from J, with 6 bases between.

This clone came up once. This chain connects TRBV18 to TRBJ2-7; 13 bases agree with TRBD2. CDR3 size: 16 residues. CDR1 and CDR2 (germline): KGHSH, LQKENI. V lost 0 bases to trimming and J lost 4 bases; unmatched junction nucleotides: 3. The CDR3 loop is CASSPPTSGGRYEQYF. Written as DNA, the CDR3 is TGTGCCAGCTCACCACCGACTAGCGGGGGGAGATACGAGCAGTACTTC.

V usage is TRBV2 and J usage is TRBJ2-3; 7 bases fit TRBD2. The CDR3 runs 14 residues. Germline assignment: CDR1 SNHLY and CDR2 FYNNEI. V lost 7 bases and J lost 5; bases outside the gene matches: 9. CDR3 in amino acids: CASNLSGVGDTQYF. The CDR3 region has the DNA TGTGCCAGCAATCTAAGCGGGGTCGGAGATACGCAGTATTTT.

Turning to this clone: One end of the junction is discordant with germline, which a read error may explain. V gene TRBV5-1 combines with J gene TRBJ1-1, with a weak D call TRBD1 (5 bases). Germline V gives CDR1 SGHRS, CDR2 YFSETQ. The CDR3 is 13 amino acids. The CDR3 protein is CAGSFTGNTEAFF. CDR3 DNA: TGCGCCGGCAGCTTCACAGGGAACACTGAAGCTTTCTTT.

The V and J genes are TRBV1 and TRBJ1-1. TRBV1 is termed a pseudogene. This CDR3 is built from 11 residues. This chain's CDR3 is CTRRHGGRAFF. The DNA of the CDR3 is TGCACCAGGAGACATGGGGGGAGGGCTTTCTTT.

In its sample, this clone was seen once. The J gene is TRBJ2-5, the V gene TRBV2; the match to TRBD2 covers 8 bases. V dropped 2 bases and J dropped 4; count of bases not matched to a gene: 6. Germline CDR1 reads SNHLY; CDR2 reads FYNNEI. This CDR3 spans 15 amino acids. The CDR3 DNA is TGTGCCAGCAGTGAAATGCGGGGGGAGGCAGAGACCCAGTACTTC. Its protein product is CASSEMRGEAETQYF. The whole variable domain, filled in from reference TRBV2 and TRBJ2-5, reads EPEVTQTPSHQVTQMGQEVILRCVPISNHLYFYWYRQILGQKVEFLVSFYNNEISEKSEIFDDQFSVERPDGSNFTLKIRSTKLEDSAMYFCASSEMRGEAETQYFGPGTRLLVL.

The rearrangement links TRBV4-1 to TRBJ1-3; 8 nucleotides line up with TRBD1. Losses at the gene ends were 4 bases for V and 3 bases for J; bases not matched to a gene: 14. Germline V CDR1 and CDR2: MGHRA, YSYEKL. The CDR3 totals 18 residues. Written as DNA, the CDR3 is TGCGCCAGCAGCCCCTTCGGACAGGGAAGTCTCGGTGGAAACACCATATATTTT. This encodes CASSPFGQGSLGGNTIYF.

The chain uses TRBV6-6 and TRBJ2-2; 7 nucleotides match TRBD2. Trimming took 11 bases from V and 0 from J; bases not matched to a gene: 3. Germline V CDR1 and CDR2: MNHNY, SVGAGI (reference sequence). The CDR3 length is 13 residues. DNA of the CDR3: TGTGCCGCCAGCGGGGCGAACACCGGGGAGCTGTTTTTT. Its protein is CAASGANTGELFF.

The chain links TRBV6-5 to TRBJ2-5; unclear D gene. CDR1 is MNHEY and CDR2 is SVGAGI in the germline V gene. The V end lost 0 bases, the J end lost 2 bases, and 7 bases lay between the germline ends. The CDR3 extends over 14 amino acids. The CDR3 loop reads CASSYSYSQETQYF. In nucleotides, the CDR3 is TGTGCCAGCAGTTACTCTTACAGTCAAGAGACCCAGTACTTC.

This clone has only a few counts. V is TRBV6-5 and J is TRBJ1-2, with TRBD1 as a possible D gene (5 bases). V was trimmed by 7 bases and J by 9 bases, leaving 12 bases between them. Germline V gives CDR1 MNHEY, CDR2 SVGAGI. The CDR3 is made up of 11 amino acids. CDR3 DNA: TGTGCCAGCATAAGGGGTGAACGCTACACCTTC. Protein product: CASIRGERYTF.

This rearrangement joins TRBV6-1 to TRBJ2-1; TRBD1 matches at 7 bases. The germline gives CDR1 MNHNS, CDR2 SASEGT. The CDR3 loop spans 16 amino acids. With 4 bases clipped from V and 9 bases from J, the junction kept 15 bases outside the gene matches. In nucleotides, the CDR3 is TGTGCCAGCAGTGCCCGACAGGGATTGGGTAGGGGTGAGCAGTTCTTC. This sequence encodes CASSARQGLGRGEQFF.

The rearrangement joins TRBV14 to TRBJ1-1; tentatively, D is TRBD1 (6 bases). The length of the CDR3 is 14 residues. Trimming pared 8 bases from V and 0 bases from J, leaving 13 bases between. The germline CDR1 and CDR2 sequences are SGHDN and FVKESK. As DNA, the CDR3 is TGTGCCAGCCGTAGACAGGCAGTGAACACTGAAGCTTTCTTT. It specifies CASRRQAVNTEAFF.

This clone came up a few times. CDR3 DNA: TGTGCCAGCAGCCAAGCCAGGGGCACAGATACGCAGTATTTT. Translated, it gives CASSQARGTDTQYF. The chain links TRBV3-1 (or the pseudogene TRBV3-2) to TRBJ2-3, with D possibly TRBD1 on 5 matching bases. The CDR3 has 14 residues. The germline V gene encodes CDR1 LGHDT and CDR2 YNNKEL (reference sequence). The V end was cut by 1 base, the J end by 1 base, with 6 bases between.

The chain employs TRBV11-2 and TRBJ1-4; TRBD1 matches 10 bases. In germline, CDR1 is SGHAT, CDR2 FQNNGV. V shed 5 bases and J 5 bases; nucleotides not matched to a gene: 2. The CDR3 is 14 amino acids. For the CDR3, the DNA is TGTGCCAGCAGCAGGACAGGGGGAAATGAAAAACTGTTTTTT. Its translation: CASSRTGGNEKLFF.

On this clone itself: An end of the junction differs from the germline gene, which may be a read error. The sample contains more than one DNA sequence encoding this CDR3. This chain connects TRBV5-4 to TRBJ1-2, with D possibly being TRBD1 (6 bases). This CDR3 region has 14 residues. The germline V gene has CDR1 SGHNT and CDR2 YYREEE (reference sequence). The CDR3 nucleotides are TGTGCCAGCAGTAGCATCTCGGGGGGCGATGGTTACACCTTC. Protein: CASSSISGGDGYTF.

The chain uses TRBV5-1 and TRBJ1-1; D is perhaps TRBD1 (5 bases). The CDR3 sequence is 14 residues long. Trimming stripped 0 bases from V and 2 bases from J, with 8 bases between. The germline CDR1 and CDR2 sequences are SGHRS and YFSETQ. This chain's CDR3 is CASSLEGFNTEAFF. The CDR3 DNA reads TGCGCCAGCAGCTTGGAGGGGTTTAACACTGAAGCTTTCTTT. The whole variable domain, filled in from reference TRBV5-1 and TRBJ1-1, reads KAGVTQTPRYLIKTRGQQVTLSCSPISGHRSVSWYQQTPGQGLQFLFEYFSETQRNKGNFPGRFSGRQFSNSRSEMNVSTLELGDSALYLCASSLEGFNTEAFFGQGTRLTVV.

This clone was observed a single time. The chain joins TRBV6-5 to TRBJ2-3; 8 bases are shared with TRBD1. J lost 3 bases, V lost 0 bases, and 5 bases had no gene match. CDR1 and CDR2 (germline): MNHEY, SVGAGI. This CDR3 comprises 16 residues. In DNA form, the CDR3 reads TGTGCCAGCAGTTACTCAACCGGACAGGGAACAGATACGCAGTATTTT. Translated: CASSYSTGQGTDTQYF.

This clone was recorded a few times. The rearrangement joins TRBV4-1 to TRBJ1-2; 8 bases map to TRBD1. The CDR3 sequence is 15 residues long. The trim removed 5 bases at V and 3 bases at J, leaving 8 bases unmatched. CDR1 and CDR2 (germline): MGHRA, YSYEKL. CDR3 in DNA: TGCGCCAGCAGCTTAAAACAGGGGGTAGACTATGGCTACACCTTC. This sequence encodes CASSLKQGVDYGYTF.

The rearrangement uses TRBV6-5 and TRBJ2-5; TRBD2 is a possible D gene (6 bases). The V end was cut by 5 bases, the J end by 5 bases, with 9 bases between. This CDR3 is built from 12 residues. Germline V gene lookup returns CDR1 MNHEY and CDR2 SVGAGI. CDR3 region: CASSRGGETQYF. The CDR3 bases are TGTGCCAGCAGTAGGGGAGGCGAGACCCAGTACTTC.

Remarks on this clone: The sample contains more than one DNA sequence encoding this CDR3. This rearrangement joins TRBV3-1 (or the pseudogene TRBV3-2) to TRBJ2-1; the D gene is possibly TRBD2 (7 bases). CDR1 is LGHDT, CDR2 YNNKEL, per germline (reference sequence). The CDR3 extends over 15 amino acids. The V end lost 2 bases, the J end lost 4 bases, and 12 bases lay between the germline ends. The chain's CDR3 is CASSQSRGGYNEQFF. The CDR3 DNA reads as TGTGCCAGCAGCCAATCGAGGGGGGGATACAATGAGCAGTTCTTC.

The table lists this clone with a few counts. This chain connects TRBV11-2 to TRBJ1-1, with D maybe TRBD1 (5 bases). Germline V gene sequence: CDR1 SGHAT, CDR2 FQNNGV. CDR3 length equals 12 residues. V lost 6 bases and J 5 bases, leaving 10 bases between the germline ends. CDR3: CASSPTVTEAFF. CDR3 DNA: TGTGCCAGCAGTCCGACAGTTACTGAAGCTTTCTTT.

The chain employs TRBV5-6 and TRBJ1-4; 8 bases match TRBD1. V trimming: 4 bases; J trimming: 8 bases; junction bases outside the gene matches: 10. The V gene's germline CDR1 is SGHDT and CDR2 YYEEEE. The CDR3 loop spans 15 amino acids. The CDR3 reads CASSDGTGEAEKLFF. Written as DNA, the CDR3 is TGTGCCAGCAGCGATGGGACAGGAGAGGCGGAAAAACTGTTTTTT.

This clone occurred a few times. This chain uses TRBV7-8 with TRBJ2-1, with 10 positions matching TRBD2. Germline V CDR1 and CDR2: SGHVS, FQNEAQ. CDR3 length equals 17 residues. J was trimmed by 6 bases and V by 2 bases; bases with no gene match: 10. CDR3 nucleotides: TGTGCCAGCAGCTTACGGGCGATGATAGCGGGAGGCAATGAGCAGTTCTTC. Translated, it gives CASSLRAMIAGGNEQFF.

A single count supports this clone. CDR3 nucleotides: TGTGCCAGCAGTTTAGCGAGCAGGGATGGCTACACCTTC. The encoded protein is CASSLASRDGYTF. This chain links TRBV12-3 or TRBV12-4 with TRBJ1-2; D is perhaps TRBD1 (5 bases). The CDR3 is 13 residues long. The V end was cut by 0 bases, the J end by 6 bases, with 8 bases between.

The chain employs TRBV5-4 and TRBJ2-7; 7 nucleotides agree with TRBD1. The CDR3 totals 14 residues. V was pared by 2 bases and J by 2 bases, with 4 bases of the junction left unmatched. In germline, CDR1 is SGHNT, CDR2 YYREEE (reference sequence). The CDR3 here is CASSFFQGAYEQYF. CDR3 in DNA: TGTGCCAGCAGCTTTTTCCAGGGGGCCTACGAGCAGTACTTC.

The gene calls are TRBV30 and TRBJ2-7; the match to TRBD1 covers 8 bases. Germline V gene sequence: CDR1 GTSNPN, CDR2 SVGIG (reference sequence). CDR3 length: 13 amino acids. V lost 4 bases and J lost 7; bases outside the gene matches: 9. As DNA, the CDR3 is TGTGCCTGGATGGGACAGGCACAAGGAGAGCAGTACTTC. This gives the protein CAWMGQAQGEQYF.